A selection of T cell receptor beta chains follows, all from one sample in a study of shared clonotypes between healthy human individuals. Here immunoSEQ multiplex PCR was the method, and the copy in TCRdb shows in-frame clones only, minus some. The table shows about 480,000 clones, with 75% to 85% occurring only once. Sequencing input: PBMCs. These receptors were collected from a woman in her thirties or forties in good health. Some clones in this sample may be carry-over from other donors' samples. CDR3s include the opening cysteine and the closing phenylalanine or tryptophan. D genes are given only for firm matches. Clone size is stated in some rows and not others, as once, few, many or a class when expanded.

V	size	length	D	J	CDR3	DNA
TRBV18	-	15	TRBD2	TRBJ2-7	CASSPGLASSYEQYF	TGTGCCAGCTCACCGGGACTAGCGTCGTCCTACGAGCAGTACTTC
TRBV11-2	-	13	-	TRBJ2-1	CASSLDTVNEQFF	TGTGCCAGCAGCTTAGATACCGTTAATGAGCAGTTCTTC
TRBV4-1	-	16	TRBD1	TRBJ1-2	CASSQQDRAKGYGYTF	TGCGCCAGCAGCCAGCAGGACAGGGCCAAGGGTTATGGCTACACCTTC
TRBV28	-	16	TRBD1	TRBJ1-3	CASTEPGGASGNTIYF	TGTGCCAGCACTGAACCAGGGGGCGCATCTGGAAACACCATATATTTT
TRBV6-5	once	15	TRBD2	TRBJ2-3	CASSYSLASGGRKYF	TGTGCCAGCAGTTACTCGTTGGCTAGCGGGGGGAGGAAGTATTTT
TRBV19	-	14	-	TRBJ2-2	CASTDTGGVGELFF	TGTGCCAGTACGGACACGGGTGGGGTCGGGGAGCTGTTTTTT
TRBV30	-	14	-	TRBJ1-2	CAWRPLVQTYGYTF	TGTGCCTGGAGGCCCTTGGTACAGACCTATGGCTACACCTTC
TRBV6-4	-	14	-	TRBJ2-7	CAVGGDSSPYEQYF	TGTGCCGTTGGAGGGGACAGCTCTCCCTACGAGCAGTACTTC
TRBV5-4	-	12	-	TRBJ2-7	CASSLGTVEQYF	TGTGCCAGCAGCTTGGGGACAGTCGAGCAGTACTTC
TRBV5-1	-	12	-	TRBJ1-2	CASSLPDDGYTF	TGCGCCAGCAGCTTGCCCGACGACGGCTACACCTTC
TRBV6-1	-	15	-	TRBJ1-4	CASSAFDSQKLRLFF	TGTGCCAGTAGTGCGTTCGACAGCCAAAAGCTACGACTGTTTTTT
TRBV5-1	few	14	-	TRBJ2-3	CASSLGQREDTQYF	TGCGCCAGCAGCTTGGGACAGAGAGAAGATACGCAGTATTTT
TRBV14	once	15	-	TRBJ1-4	CASSQLSGFYEKLFF	TGTGCCAGCAGCCAACTTTCAGGGTTTTATGAAAAACTGTTTTTT
TRBV7-2	-	16	-	TRBJ2-1	CASSLALTGPYNEQFF	TGTGCCAGCAGCTTAGCGCTCACAGGGCCCTACAATGAGCAGTTCTTC
TRBV2	few	16	-	TRBJ2-7	CASSGGRVGWGYEQYF	TGTGCCAGCAGTGGGGGCAGGGTTGGTTGGGGCTACGAGCAGTACTTC
TRBV4-3	-	14	TRBD1	TRBJ1-2	CASSQGQGSLGYTF	TGCGCCAGCAGCCAGGGACAGGGGTCGCTCGGCTACACCTTC
TRBV4-2	-	14	TRBD1	TRBJ1-1	CASSQPTGLGEAFF	TGTGCCAGCAGCCAACCGACAGGGCTGGGAGAAGCTTTCTTT
TRBV6-5	-	16	TRBD1	TRBJ2-7	CASSYLGQGHSYEQYF	TGTGCCAGCAGTTACCTCGGACAGGGACACTCCTACGAGCAGTACTTC
TRBV4-2	many	15	TRBD2	TRBJ2-5	CASSQAASGQETQYF	TGTGCCAGCAGCCAAGCGGCTAGCGGGCAAGAGACCCAGTACTTC
TRBV5-4	-	12	-	TRBJ2-3	CASSLVTDTQYF	TGTGCCAGCAGCTTGGTTACAGATACGCAGTATTTT
TRBV14	-	17	-	TRBJ2-7	CASSQLDSGGIVYEQYF	TGTGCCAGCAGCCAGTTAGACTCAGGGGGGATCGTCTACGAGCAGTACTTC
TRBV7-9	once	15	-	TRBJ2-1	CASSLKVRLGNEQFF	TGTGCCAGCAGCTTAAAAGTCCGGCTGGGCAATGAGCAGTTCTTC
TRBV5-8	-	15	-	TRBJ2-2	CASSLVALQTGELFF	TGTGCCAGCAGCTTGGTGGCGTTACAAACCGGGGAGCTGTTTTTT
TRBV19	-	13	-	TRBJ2-1	CASSMGRTMEQFF	TGTGCCAGTAGTATGGGACGGACCATGGAGCAGTTCTTC
TRBV15	-	13	TRBD1	TRBJ1-2	CATRQGVSGGYTF	TGTGCCACCCGGCAGGGGGTCAGTGGCGGCTACACCTTC
TRBV9	few	13	-	TRBJ2-3	CASSRTATDTQYF	TGTGCCAGCAGCCGGACGGCCACAGATACGCAGTATTTT
TRBV27	-	13	-	TRBJ2-1	CASSWGSYNEQFF	TGTGCCAGCAGTTGGGGGAGTTACAATGAGCAGTTCTTC